This T cell receptor beta chain comes out of a study of patients and donors after allogeneic stem cell transplantation. CDR1 SGHTA and CDR2 FQGNSA come from the germline V gene. Trimming stripped 0 bases from V and 0 bases from J, with 12 bases between. The CDR3 covers 16 residues. This clonotype has just a few counts. MiXCR, run by TCRdb on the RT-PCR reads, gives a single entry per CDR3 protein. Here the sample spans around 1,700 distinct CDR3 sequences, over 3.5% being singletons. Sequenced input: blood, either unsorted or a sorted T cell fraction (not recorded which). The receptor was derived from a human donor who was either an allogeneic HSCT recipient or a stem cell or donor lymphocyte infusion donor (not recorded which). It is not recorded whose cells these are; they may come from a transplant donor. This chain uses TRBV7-2 with TRBJ2-7; D uncertain. The CDR3 loop reads CASSLAAGRSSYEQYF. DNA for the CDR3: TGTGCCAGCAGCTTAGCCGCTGGAAGGTCCTCCTACGAGCAGTACTTC.